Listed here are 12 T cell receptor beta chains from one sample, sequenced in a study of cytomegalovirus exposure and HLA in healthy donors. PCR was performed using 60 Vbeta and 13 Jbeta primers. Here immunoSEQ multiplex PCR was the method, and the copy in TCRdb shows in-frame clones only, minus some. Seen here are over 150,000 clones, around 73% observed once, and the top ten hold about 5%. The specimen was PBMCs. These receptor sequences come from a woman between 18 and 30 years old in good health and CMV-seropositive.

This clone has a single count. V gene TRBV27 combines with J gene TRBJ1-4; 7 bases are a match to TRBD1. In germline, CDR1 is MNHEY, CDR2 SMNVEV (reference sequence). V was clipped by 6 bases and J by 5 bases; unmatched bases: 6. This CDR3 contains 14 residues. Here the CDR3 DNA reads TGTGCCAGCAGCGATCCGACAGGGAATGAAAAACTGTTTTTT. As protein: CASSDPTGNEKLFF.

The CDR3 nucleotides are TGTGCCAGCAGGTTTTTCGGGACAGGGGATGGCTACACCTTC. This translates into CASRFFGTGDGYTF. The chain has TRBV5-4 and TRBJ1-2; 10 bases are a match to TRBD1. Germline CDR1 reads SGHNT; CDR2 reads YYREEE (reference sequence). The CDR3 sequence is 14 residues long. V was pared by 5 bases and J by 6 bases, with 7 bases of the junction left unmatched.

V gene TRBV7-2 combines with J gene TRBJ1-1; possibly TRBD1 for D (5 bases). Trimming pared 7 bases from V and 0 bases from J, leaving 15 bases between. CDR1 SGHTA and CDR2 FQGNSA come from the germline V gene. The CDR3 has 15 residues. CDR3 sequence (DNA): TGTGCCAGCACCTCTCGGGGCGGGGTGAACACTGAAGCTTTCTTT. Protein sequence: CASTSRGGVNTEAFF. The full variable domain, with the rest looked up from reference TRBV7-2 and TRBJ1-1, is GAGVSQSPSNKVTEKGKDVELRCDPISGHTALYWYRQSLGQGLEFLIYFQGNSAPDKSGLPSDRFSAERTGGSVSTLTIQRTQQEDSAVYLCASTSRGGVNTEAFFGQGTRLTVV.

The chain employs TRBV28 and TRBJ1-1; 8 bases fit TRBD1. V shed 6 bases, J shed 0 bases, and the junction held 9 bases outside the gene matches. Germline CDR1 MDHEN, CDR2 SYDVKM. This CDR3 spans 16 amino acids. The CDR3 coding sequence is TGTGCCAGCAGCCTTAGGGCAGGGGGCTTGAACACTGAAGCTTTCTTT. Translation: CASSLRAGGLNTEAFF. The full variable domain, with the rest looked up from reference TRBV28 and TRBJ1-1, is DVKVTQSSRYLVKRTGEKVFLECVQDMDHENMFWYRQDPGLGLRLIYFSYDVKMKEKGDIPEGYSVSREKKERFSLILESASTNQTSMYLCASSLRAGGLNTEAFFGQGTRLTVV.

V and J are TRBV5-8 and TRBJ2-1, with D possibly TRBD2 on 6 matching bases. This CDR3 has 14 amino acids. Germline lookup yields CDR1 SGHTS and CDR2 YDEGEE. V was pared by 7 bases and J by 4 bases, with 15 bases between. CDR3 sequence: CASQTIAEYNEQFF. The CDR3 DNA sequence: TGTGCCAGCCAGACTATAGCGGAGTACAATGAGCAGTTCTTC.

CDR3 DNA: TGTGCCAGCAGCTTATCTTTTATCGGGGGTGGCTATGGCTACACCTTC. This encodes CASSLSFIGGGYGYTF. V is TRBV7-2 and J is TRBJ1-2; D may be TRBD1 (5 bases). The V and J ends lost 2 bases and 4 bases respectively, with 17 bases between them. CDR1 is SGHTA, CDR2 FQGNSA, per germline. The CDR3 covers 16 residues.

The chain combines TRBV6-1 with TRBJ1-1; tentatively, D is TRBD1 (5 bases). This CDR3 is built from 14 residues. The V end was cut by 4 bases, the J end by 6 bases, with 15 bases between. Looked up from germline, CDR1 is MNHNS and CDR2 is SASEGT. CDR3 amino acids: CASSGRQPAAEAFF. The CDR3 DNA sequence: TGTGCCAGCAGTGGGAGACAGCCCGCCGCTGAAGCTTTCTTT.

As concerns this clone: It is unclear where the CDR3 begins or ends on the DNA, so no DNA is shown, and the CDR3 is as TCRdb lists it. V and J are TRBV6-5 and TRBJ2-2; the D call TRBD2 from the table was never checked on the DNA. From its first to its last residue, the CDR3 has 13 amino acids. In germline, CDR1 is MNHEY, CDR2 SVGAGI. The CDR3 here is CASSSSNTGELFF.

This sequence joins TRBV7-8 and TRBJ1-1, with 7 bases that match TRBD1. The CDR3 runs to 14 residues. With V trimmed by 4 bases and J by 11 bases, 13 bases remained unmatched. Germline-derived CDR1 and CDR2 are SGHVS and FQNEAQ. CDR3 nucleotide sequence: TGTGCCAGCAGCTCCCTACAACAGGGGAGTTCGGCTTTCTTT. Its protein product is CASSSLQQGSSAFF. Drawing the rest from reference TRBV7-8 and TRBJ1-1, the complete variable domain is GAGVSQSPRYKVAKRGQDVALRCDPISGHVSLFWYQQALGQGPEFLTYFQNEAQLDKSGLPSDRFFAERPEGSVSTLKIQRTQQEDSAVYLCASSSLQQGSSAFFGQGTRLTVV.

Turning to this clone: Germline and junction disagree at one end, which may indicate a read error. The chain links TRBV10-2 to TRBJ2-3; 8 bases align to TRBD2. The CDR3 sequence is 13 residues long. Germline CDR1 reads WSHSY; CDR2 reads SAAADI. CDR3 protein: CASSEVSGGAGNF. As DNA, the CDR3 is TGCGCCAGCAGTGAGGTCTCGGGGGGGGCCGGTAATTTT.

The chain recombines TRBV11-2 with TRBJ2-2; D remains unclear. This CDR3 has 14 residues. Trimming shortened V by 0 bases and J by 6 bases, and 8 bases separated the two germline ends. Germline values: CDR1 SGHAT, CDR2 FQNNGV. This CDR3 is CASSLDVVPGELFF. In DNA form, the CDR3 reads TGTGCCAGCAGCTTAGATGTAGTCCCCGGGGAGCTGTTTTTT.

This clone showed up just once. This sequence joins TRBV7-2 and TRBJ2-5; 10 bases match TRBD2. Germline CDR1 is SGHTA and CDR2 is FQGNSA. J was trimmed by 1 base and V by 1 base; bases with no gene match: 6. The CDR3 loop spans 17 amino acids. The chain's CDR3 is CASSLGVSGGPQETQYF. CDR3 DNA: TGTGCCAGCAGCTTAGGGGTTAGCGGGGGGCCCCAAGAGACCCAGTACTTC.